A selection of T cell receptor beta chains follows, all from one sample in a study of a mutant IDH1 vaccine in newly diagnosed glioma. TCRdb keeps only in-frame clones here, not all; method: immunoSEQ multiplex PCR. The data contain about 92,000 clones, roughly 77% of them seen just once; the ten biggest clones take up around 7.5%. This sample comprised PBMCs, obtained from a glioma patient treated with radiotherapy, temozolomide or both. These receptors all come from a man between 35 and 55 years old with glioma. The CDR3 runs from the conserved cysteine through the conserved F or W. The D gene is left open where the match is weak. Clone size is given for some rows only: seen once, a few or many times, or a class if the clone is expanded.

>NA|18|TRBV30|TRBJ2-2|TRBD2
CAWSAWTSGWKRTGELFF
TGTGCCTGGAGTGCGTGGACTAGCGGGTGGAAACGCACCGGGGAGCTGTTTTTT
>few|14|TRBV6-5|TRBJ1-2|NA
CASSYLASAYGYTF
TGTGCCAGCAGTTATCTGGCGTCCGCCTATGGCTACACCTTC
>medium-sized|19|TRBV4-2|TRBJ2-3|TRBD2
CASSQGEASGRLSTDTQYF
TGTGCCAGCAGCCAAGGGGAGGCTAGCGGGAGGTTGAGCACAGATACGCAGTATTTT
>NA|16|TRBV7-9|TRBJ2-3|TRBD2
CASSPFSGRGTDTQYF
TGTGCCAGCAGCCCCTTCAGCGGGAGAGGCACAGATACGCAGTATTTT
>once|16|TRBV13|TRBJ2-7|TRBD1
CASSNSGGEPSYEQYF
TGTGCCAGCAGCAACTCAGGGGGTGAGCCATCCTACGAGCAGTACTTC
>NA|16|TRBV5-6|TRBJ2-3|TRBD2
CASSSLLAGDTDTQYF
TGTGCCAGCAGCTCCCTACTAGCGGGGGACACAGATACGCAGTATTTT
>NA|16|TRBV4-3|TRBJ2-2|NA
CASSQDLGLDTGELFF
TGCGCCAGCAGCCAAGATTTAGGACTGGACACCGGGGAGCTGTTTTTT
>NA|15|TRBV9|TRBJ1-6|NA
CASSVGVGDNSPLHF
TGTGCCAGCAGCGTAGGAGTTGGCGATAATTCACCCCTCCACTTT
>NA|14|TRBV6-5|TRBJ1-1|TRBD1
CASSYSQGSTEAFF
TGTGCCAGCAGTTACTCACAGGGGAGCACTGAAGCTTTCTTT
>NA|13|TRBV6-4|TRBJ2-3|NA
CASSDRGVDTQYF
TGTGCCAGCAGTGACCGCGGGGTAGATACGCAGTATTTT
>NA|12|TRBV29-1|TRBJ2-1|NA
CSVVAQPNEQFF
TGCAGCGTTGTTGCCCAACCCAATGAGCAGTTCTTC
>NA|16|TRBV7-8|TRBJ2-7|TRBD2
CASSLSGGRSPYEQYF
TGTGCCAGCAGCTTATCCGGCGGGAGATCCCCCTACGAGCAGTACTTC
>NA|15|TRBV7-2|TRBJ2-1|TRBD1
CASSYRQGGSNEQFF
TGTGCCAGCAGCTACCGACAGGGCGGAAGTAATGAGCAGTTCTTC
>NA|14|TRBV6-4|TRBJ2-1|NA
CASSDGGGVTEQFF
TGTGCCAGCAGTGACGGTGGCGGGGTCACTGAGCAGTTCTTC
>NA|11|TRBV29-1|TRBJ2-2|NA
CSAGTTGELFF
TGCAGCGCGGGGACCACCGGGGAGCTGTTTTTT
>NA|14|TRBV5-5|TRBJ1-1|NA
CASRLRTENTEAFF
TGTGCCAGCAGACTGAGGACAGAGAACACTGAAGCTTTCTTT
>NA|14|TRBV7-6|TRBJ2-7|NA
CASSLDKSSYEQYF
TGTGCCAGCAGCTTAGACAAGAGCTCCTACGAGCAGTACTTC
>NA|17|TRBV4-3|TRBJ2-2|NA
CASSQDVSGSYPGELFF
TGCGCCAGCAGCCAAGACGTGTCAGGGAGCTACCCCGGGGAGCTGTTTTTT
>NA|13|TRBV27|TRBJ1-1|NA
CASSFDSKTEAFF
TGTGCCAGCAGTTTTGACAGCAAAACTGAAGCTTTCTTT
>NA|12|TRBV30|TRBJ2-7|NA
CAWSAGTDEQYF
TGTGCCTGGAGTGCCGGGACCGACGAGCAGTACTTC
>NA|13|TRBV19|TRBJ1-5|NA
CASSIDTGQPQHF
TGTGCCAGTAGTATAGATACGGGTCAGCCCCAGCATTTT
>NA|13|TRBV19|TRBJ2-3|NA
CASRKAGLDTQYF
TGTGCCAGTAGGAAGGCAGGGTTAGATACGCAGTATTTT
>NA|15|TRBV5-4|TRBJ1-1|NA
CASSLEPQGNTEAFF
TGTGCCAGCAGCTTGGAACCACAGGGGAACACTGAAGCTTTCTTT
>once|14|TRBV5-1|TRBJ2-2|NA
CASSLGPRAGELFF
TGCGCCAGCAGCTTGGGTCCGAGAGCCGGGGAGCTGTTTTTT
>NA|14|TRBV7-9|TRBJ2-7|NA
CASRGQGSHYEQYF
TGTGCCAGCCGGGGGCAGGGGAGCCACTACGAGCAGTACTTC
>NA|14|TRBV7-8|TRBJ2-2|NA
CASSLGGRTGELFF
TGTGCCAGCAGCTTAGGGGGAAGGACCGGGGAGCTGTTTTTT
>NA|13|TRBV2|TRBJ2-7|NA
CASSEQGFNEQYF
TGTGCCAGCAGTGAGCAGGGTTTCAACGAGCAGTACTTC
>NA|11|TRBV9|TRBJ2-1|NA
CASSVGPEQFF
TGTGCCAGCAGCGTAGGACCCGAGCAGTTCTTC
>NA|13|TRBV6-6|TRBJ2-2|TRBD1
CASSSRGIGELFF
TGTGCCAGCAGCTCCAGGGGGATCGGGGAGCTGTTTTTT
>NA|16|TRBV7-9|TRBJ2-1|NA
CASSLRRGQLYNEQFF
TGTGCCAGCAGCTTAAGAAGAGGACAGCTATACAATGAGCAGTTCTTC
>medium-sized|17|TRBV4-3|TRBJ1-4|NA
CASSQEIMLGRAEKLFF
TGCGCCAGCAGCCAAGAAATAATGCTAGGTCGGGCGGAAAAACTGTTTTTT
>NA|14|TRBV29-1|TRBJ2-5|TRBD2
CSVLGLAGVETQYF
TGCAGCGTCCTAGGACTAGCGGGCGTAGAGACCCAGTACTTC
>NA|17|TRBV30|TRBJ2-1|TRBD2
CAWSVRPSGATSNEQFF
TGTGCCTGGAGTGTAAGGCCTAGCGGGGCCACCAGCAATGAGCAGTTCTTC
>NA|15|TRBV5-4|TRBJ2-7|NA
CASSPITGSSYEQYF
TGTGCCAGCAGCCCAATAACAGGGTCGAGCTACGAGCAGTACTTC
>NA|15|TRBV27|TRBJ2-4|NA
CASSLSPLGSAIQYF
TGTGCCAGCTCTTTAAGCCCACTGGGCTCGGCCATTCAGTACTTC
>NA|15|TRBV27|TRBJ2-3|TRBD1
CASSLGTGATDTQYF
TGTGCCAGCAGCCTGGGGACAGGGGCCACAGATACGCAGTATTTT
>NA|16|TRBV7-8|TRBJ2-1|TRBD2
CASSPALGGGDNEQFF
TGTGCCAGCAGTCCAGCCCTTGGCGGGGGGGACAATGAGCAGTTCTTC
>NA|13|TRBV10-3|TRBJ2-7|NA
CAITQGLSYEQYF
TGTGCCATCACCCAGGGTCTGTCATACGAGCAGTACTTC
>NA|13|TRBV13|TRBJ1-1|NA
CASSLVAWAEAFF
TGTGCCAGCAGCTTAGTGGCCTGGGCTGAAGCTTTCTTT
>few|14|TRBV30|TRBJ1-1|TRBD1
CAWSVTGVGTEAFF
TGTGCCTGGAGTGTGACAGGGGTGGGAACTGAAGCTTTCTTT
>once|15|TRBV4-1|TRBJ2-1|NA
CASSVQEGMVNEQFF
TGCGCCAGCAGCGTGCAGGAGGGCATGGTAAATGAGCAGTTCTTC
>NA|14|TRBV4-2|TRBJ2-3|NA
CASSQEMGRDTQYF
TGTGCCAGCAGCCAAGAAATGGGGCGGGATACGCAGTATTTT
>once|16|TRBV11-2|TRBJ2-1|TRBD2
CASSLVWGASGVEQFF
TGTGCCAGCAGCTTAGTGTGGGGGGCTAGCGGGGTTGAGCAGTTCTTC
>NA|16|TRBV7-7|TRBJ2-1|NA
CASSLGYGGPHNEQFF
TGTGCTAGCAGCTTAGGATATGGCGGGCCTCACAATGAGCAGTTCTTC
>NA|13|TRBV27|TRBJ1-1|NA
CASGRGRDTEAFF
TGTGCCAGCGGAAGGGGCCGGGACACTGAAGCTTTCTTT
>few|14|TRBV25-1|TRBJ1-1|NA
CASSEGRTNTEAFF
TGTGCCAGCAGTGAGGGACGGACGAACACTGAAGCTTTCTTT
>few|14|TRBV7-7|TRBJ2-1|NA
CASSRDTTYNEQFF
TGTGCTAGCAGCCGCGACACCACATACAATGAGCAGTTCTTC
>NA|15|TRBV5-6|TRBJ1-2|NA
CASSLDGQPIYGYTF
TGTGCCAGCAGCTTGGACGGACAGCCTATATATGGCTACACCTTC
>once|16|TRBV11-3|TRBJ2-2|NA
CASSLGLGPNTGELFF
TGTGCCAGCAGCTTAGGTCTAGGACCGAACACCGGGGAGCTGTTTTTT
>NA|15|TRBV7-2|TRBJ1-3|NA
CASSSQRGSRNTIYF
TGTGCCAGCAGCTCCCAAAGAGGGAGCAGAAACACCATATATTTT
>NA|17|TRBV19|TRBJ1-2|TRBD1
CASSKPGQATLNYGYTF
TGTGCCAGTAGTAAACCGGGACAGGCGACTCTTAACTATGGCTACACCTTC
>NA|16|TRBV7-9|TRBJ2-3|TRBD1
CASSLNPGQIRDTQYF
TGTGCCAGCAGCCTCAACCCGGGACAGATTAGAGATACGCAGTATTTT
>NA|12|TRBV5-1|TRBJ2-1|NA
CASSSSGLEQFF
TGCGCCAGCAGCTCCTCAGGGCTTGAGCAGTTCTTC
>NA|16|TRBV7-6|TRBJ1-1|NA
CASSLALAEMNTEAFF
TGTGCCAGCAGCTTAGCGCTAGCAGAGATGAACACTGAAGCTTTCTTT
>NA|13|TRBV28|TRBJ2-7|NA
CASGDTYSYEQYF
TGTGCCAGCGGGGACACATACTCCTACGAGCAGTACTTC
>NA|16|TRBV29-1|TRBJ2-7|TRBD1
CSVEGIAGTAPYEQYF
TGCAGCGTTGAAGGGATCGCCGGGACAGCACCCTACGAGCAGTACTTC
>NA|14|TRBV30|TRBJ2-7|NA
CAWSRQAQVHEQYF
TGTGCCTGGAGTAGACAGGCCCAGGTCCACGAGCAGTACTTC
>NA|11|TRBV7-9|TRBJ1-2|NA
CASSLDYGYTF
TGTGCCAGCAGCCTAGACTATGGCTACACCTTC
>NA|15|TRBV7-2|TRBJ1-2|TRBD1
CASSFGPDRGYGYTF
TGTGCCAGCAGCTTTGGGCCGGACAGGGGCTATGGCTACACCTTC